What follows are 20 T cell receptor beta chains derived from one specimen sequenced in a study of response to subunit inactivated influenza vaccine. One entry per CDR3 protein, called by TCRdb with MiXCR from the RT-PCR reads. The sample has a few hundred thousand distinct CDR3 sequences; around 13% are singletons. The specimen was PBMCs from blood, collected 11 to 12 days after vaccination. Receptors were obtained from a man aged 45-65 years who received an inactivated influenza vaccine.

This clonotype was picked up many times. This chain connects TRBV10-3 to TRBJ1-6, with D possibly TRBD1 on 6 matching bases. V lost 3 bases and J 0 bases, leaving 9 bases between the germline ends. Germline CDR1 and CDR2: ENHRY and SYGVKD. The CDR3 has 16 amino acids. CDR3 region: CAISDRGSSYNSPLHF. The CDR3, as DNA: TGTGCCATCAGTGATAGGGGGAGCTCCTATAATTCACCCCTCCACTTT.

The V and J genes are TRBV10-3 and TRBJ2-1, with 7 bases identical to TRBD2. Germline V gene data show CDR1 as ENHRY and CDR2 as SYGVKD. V lost 3 bases to trimming and J lost 4 bases; unmatched junction nucleotides: 6. This CDR3 contains 15 residues. Written as DNA, the CDR3 is TGTGCCATCAGTGATGGCGGGGGACCTTACAATGAGCAGTTCTTC. It translates to CAISDGGGPYNEQFF.

This clonotype was seen a few times. This chain links TRBV11-2 with TRBJ2-7; TRBD1 aligns across 7 bases. CDR3 length: 14 amino acids. CDR1 SGHAT and CDR2 FQNNGV come from the germline V gene. J lost 3 bases, V lost 1 base, and 3 bases had no gene match. The CDR3 reads CASSLAGTDYEQYF. Written as DNA, the CDR3 is TGTGCCAGCAGCTTAGCCGGGACAGACTACGAGCAGTACTTC. The whole variable domain, remainder taken from reference TRBV11-2 and TRBJ2-7, is EAGVAQSPRYKIIEKRQSVAFWCNPISGHATLYWYQQILGQGPKLLIQFQNNGVVDDSQLPKDRFSAERLKGVDSTLKIQPAKLEDSAVYLCASSLAGTDYEQYFGPGTRLTVT.

This clonotype was seen at least ten times. V gene TRBV9 combines with J gene TRBJ2-7, with TRBD2 matching over 12 bases. CDR1 is SGDLS and CDR2 is YYNGEE in the germline V gene. Trimming removed 4 bases from V and 4 bases from J; junction bases left unmatched: 3. The CDR3 contains 14 residues. Here the CDR3 reads CASSSGLAGYEQYF. The CDR3 region has the DNA TGTGCCAGCAGCTCGGGACTAGCGGGTTACGAGCAGTACTTC.

J is TRBJ2-7 and V is TRBV19; D unresolved. This CDR3 contains 13 residues. Per the germline V gene, CDR1 is LNHDA and CDR2 is SQIVND (reference sequence). Trimming stripped 5 bases from V and 0 bases from J, with 8 bases between. The CDR3 nucleotides read TGTGCCAGTAGTGGGCCCCTCTCCTACGAGCAGTACTTC. Encoded protein: CASSGPLSYEQYF.

This clonotype was counted only a few times. The chain links TRBV12-3 or TRBV12-4 to TRBJ1-1; D gene uncertain. V lost 3 bases to trimming and J lost 2 bases, with 10 bases between them. The CDR3 sequence is 14 residues long. The CDR3 sequence is CASSFTAANTEAFF. The CDR3 DNA reads as TGTGCCAGCAGTTTCACGGCAGCCAACACTGAAGCTTTCTTT.

There are a few counts of this clonotype. The CDR3 protein is CASSLLGAQETQYF. The DNA of the CDR3 is TGCGCCAGCAGCTTGCTGGGAGCACAAGAGACCCAGTACTTC. The chain is built from TRBV5-1 and TRBJ2-5, with D perhaps matching TRBD2 (5 bases). Germline V gene lookup returns CDR1 SGHRS and CDR2 YFSETQ. This CDR3 spans 14 amino acids. Trimming took off 1 base at V and 2 bases at J, with 9 bases between the two ends.

V gene TRBV28 combines with J gene TRBJ1-4; D remains unclear. The CDR3 runs to 12 residues. Trimming left V 6 bases short and J 8 bases short, with 10 bases between. The V gene's germline CDR1 is MDHEN and CDR2 SYDVKM. The CDR3 nucleotides are TGTGCCAGCAGCCCGTACGAAGAAAAACTGTTTTTT. It specifies CASSPYEEKLFF.

The table lists this clonotype with a few counts. As DNA, the CDR3 is TGTGCCACCAGTGAGCTGACAGAGCAGTTCTTC. Its translation is CATSELTEQFF. The J gene is TRBJ2-1, the V gene TRBV24-1; D gene unclear. In germline, CDR1 is KGHDR, CDR2 SFDVKD. Trimming took off 4 bases at V and 10 bases at J, with 7 bases between the two ends. The CDR3 has 11 residues.

This clonotype turned up a few times. V gene TRBV5-6 combines with J gene TRBJ1-2, with 7 bases identical to TRBD1. The CDR3 sequence is 12 residues long. V lost 4 bases, J lost 5 bases, and 2 bases stayed unmatched. Germline assignment: CDR1 SGHDT and CDR2 YYEEEE. CDR3 sequence: CASSPTGYGYTF. The CDR3 DNA sequence: TGTGCCAGCAGCCCGACAGGGTATGGCTACACCTTC.

The V call is TRBV5-6, the J call TRBJ2-1; TRBD2 might be the D (5 bases). This CDR3 region has 16 residues. V shed 2 bases and J shed 2 bases, with 14 bases lying between them. Germline lookup yields CDR1 SGHDT and CDR2 YYEEEE. The DNA of the CDR3 is TGTGCCAGCAGCTTTCCAGCGACTATCACCTACAATGAGCAGTTCTTC. Amino acids: CASSFPATITYNEQFF.

Notes on this clonotype: A read error may account for a junction end that differs from germline. This rearrangement joins TRBV7-2 to TRBJ2-2; 7 bases line up with TRBD1. This CDR3 comprises 15 residues. CDR1 SGHTA and CDR2 FQGNSA come from the germline V gene. CDR3 coding DNA: TGTGCCAGCAGCGTAGCCAGGGGGATCCCCGGGGAGCTGTTTTTT. As protein: CASSVARGIPGELFF.

In this sample, this clonotype turned up a few times. The chain couples TRBV12-3 or TRBV12-4 to TRBJ1-1; D uncertain. This CDR3 is 13 amino acids long. V was clipped by 3 bases and J by 1 base, with 6 bases between them. DNA of the CDR3: TGTGCCAGCAGTTTCCGATCGAACACTGAAGCTTTCTTT. This encodes CASSFRSNTEAFF.

V and J are TRBV20-1 and TRBJ2-5, with D possibly matching TRBD1 (6 bases). Trimming took 4 bases from V and 5 from J, leaving 14 bases between them. CDR1 and CDR2 from the germline V gene are DFQATT and SNEGSKA (reference sequence). The CDR3 length is 13 residues. As DNA, the CDR3 is TGCAGTGCTACCAGGGGATACGGGGAGACCCAGTACTTC. Residues: CSATRGYGETQYF.

The chain combines TRBV3-1 with TRBJ2-1, with D unresolved. There are 14 residues in the CDR3. Trimming removed 2 bases from V and 6 bases from J, with 11 bases in between. The germline CDR1 and CDR2 sequences are LGHDT and YNNKEL (reference sequence). Here the CDR3 DNA reads TGTGCCAGCAGCCAATCCGCTATCTCCAATGAGCAGTTCTTC. This sequence encodes CASSQSAISNEQFF.

This clonotype turned up a few times. This sequence joins TRBV6-5 and TRBJ2-7, with D maybe TRBD2 (5 bases). The length of the CDR3 is 13 residues. Germline V lookup: CDR1 MNHEY, CDR2 SVGAGI. The ends were cut back, 2 bases at V and 5 bases at J, with 10 bases in the middle. CDR3 sequence: CASSYRGTDEQYF. The DNA of the CDR3 is TGTGCCAGCAGTTACCGGGGAACAGACGAGCAGTACTTC.

This clonotype was observed a handful of times. CDR3 residues: CASSQDPAPIAKNIQYF. The CDR3 DNA reads TGTGCCAGCAGCCAAGATCCGGCACCAATAGCCAAAAACATTCAGTACTTC. This rearrangement joins TRBV14 to TRBJ2-4; D ambiguous. This CDR3 is built from 17 residues. Germline loops: CDR1 SGHDN, CDR2 FVKESK. V lost 0 bases and J 0 bases, leaving 12 bases between the germline ends.

The chain couples TRBV7-9 to TRBJ1-2; TRBD1 agrees at 7 bases. CDR1 and CDR2 (germline): SEHNR, FQNEAQ (reference sequence). This CDR3 contains 16 residues. V gave up 5 bases and J gave up 0 bases; unmatched junction bases: 9. CDR3 nucleotide sequence: TGTGCCAGCAGCGTGATACAGGGGTCCCCTAACTATGGCTACACCTTC. It encodes CASSVIQGSPNYGYTF.

The chain couples TRBV2 to TRBJ2-7; tentatively, D is TRBD2 (6 bases). The germline V and J ends were trimmed by 11 bases and 4 bases, with 9 bases remaining between them. The CDR3 extends over 10 amino acids. CDR1 and CDR2 from the germline V gene are SNHLY and FYNNEI. The CDR3, as DNA: TGTGCCGGAGGGTCGTACGAGCAGTACTTC. Its protein is CAGGSYEQYF.

This clonotype was counted ten times or more. The chain uses TRBV6-1 and TRBJ1-4; 7 positions match TRBD1. V shed 6 bases and J 2 bases; nucleotides not matched to a gene: 3. The CDR3 runs 14 residues. Germline values: CDR1 MNHNS, CDR2 SASEGT. The CDR3, as DNA: TGTGCCAGCAGGCCGACAGGGACTAATGAAAAACTGTTTTTT. Translated: CASRPTGTNEKLFF.